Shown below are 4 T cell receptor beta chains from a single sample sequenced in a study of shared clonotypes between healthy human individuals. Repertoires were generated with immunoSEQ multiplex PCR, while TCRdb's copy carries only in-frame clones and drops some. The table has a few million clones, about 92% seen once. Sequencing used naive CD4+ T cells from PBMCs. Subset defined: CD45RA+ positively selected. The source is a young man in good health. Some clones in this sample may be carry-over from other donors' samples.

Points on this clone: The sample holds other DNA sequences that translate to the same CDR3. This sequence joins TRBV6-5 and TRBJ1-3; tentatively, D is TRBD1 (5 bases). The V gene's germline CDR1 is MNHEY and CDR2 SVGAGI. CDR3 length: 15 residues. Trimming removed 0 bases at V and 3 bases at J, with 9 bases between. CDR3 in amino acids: CASSYSRGSGNTIYF. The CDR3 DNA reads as TGTGCCAGCAGTTACTCGAGGGGAAGTGGAAACACCATATATTTT.

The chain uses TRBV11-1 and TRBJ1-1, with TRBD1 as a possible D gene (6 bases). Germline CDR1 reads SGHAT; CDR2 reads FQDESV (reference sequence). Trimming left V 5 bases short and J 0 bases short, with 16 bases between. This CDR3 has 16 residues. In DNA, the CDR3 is TGTGCCAGCAGCCCCTACCTATGGGGGCTGAACACTGAAGCTTTCTTT. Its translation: CASSPYLWGLNTEAFF.

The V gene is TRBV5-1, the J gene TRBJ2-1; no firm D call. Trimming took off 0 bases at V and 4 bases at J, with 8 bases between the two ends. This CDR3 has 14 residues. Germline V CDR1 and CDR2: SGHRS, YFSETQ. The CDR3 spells CASSLETLYNEQFF. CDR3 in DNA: TGCGCCAGCAGCTTGGAGACTCTATACAATGAGCAGTTCTTC.

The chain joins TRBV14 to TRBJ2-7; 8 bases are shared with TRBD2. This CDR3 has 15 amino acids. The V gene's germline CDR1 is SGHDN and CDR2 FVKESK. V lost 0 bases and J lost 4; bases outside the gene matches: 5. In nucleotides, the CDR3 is TGTGCCAGCAGCCAAGACCTGGGACTAGTGTACGAGCAGTACTTC. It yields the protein CASSQDLGLVYEQYF.